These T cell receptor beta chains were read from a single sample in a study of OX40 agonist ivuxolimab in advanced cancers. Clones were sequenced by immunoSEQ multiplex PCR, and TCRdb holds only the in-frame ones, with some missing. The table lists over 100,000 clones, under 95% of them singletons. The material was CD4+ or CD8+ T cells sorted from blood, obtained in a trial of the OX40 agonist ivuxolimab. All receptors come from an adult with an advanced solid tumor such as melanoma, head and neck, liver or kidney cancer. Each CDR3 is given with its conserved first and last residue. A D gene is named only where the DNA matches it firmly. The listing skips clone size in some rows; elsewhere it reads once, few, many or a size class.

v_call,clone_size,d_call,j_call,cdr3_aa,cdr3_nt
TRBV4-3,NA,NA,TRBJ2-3,CASSQDSVSTDTQYF,TGCGCCAGCAGCCAAGACTCGGTTAGCACAGATACGCAGTATTTT
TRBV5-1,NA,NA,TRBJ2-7,CASSLARTGNYEQYF,TGCGCCAGCAGCTTGGCCCGGACTGGTAACTACGAGCAGTACTTC
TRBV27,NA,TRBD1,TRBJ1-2,CASSFQPGGDYGYTF,TGTGCCAGCAGTTTTCAACCAGGGGGGGACTATGGCTACACCTTC
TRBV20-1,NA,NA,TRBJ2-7,CSAAPKDEQYF,TGCAGTGCTGCTCCTAAGGACGAGCAGTACTTC
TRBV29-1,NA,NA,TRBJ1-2,CSVASGDSSRRYGYTF,TGCAGCGTTGCGTCGGGTGACAGTTCAAGGAGGTATGGCTACACCTTC
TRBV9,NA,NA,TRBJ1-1,CASRRGGVGTEAFF,TGTGCCAGCAGACGAGGAGGGGTAGGGACTGAAGCTTTCTTT
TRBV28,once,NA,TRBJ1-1,CASSFWEIAFF,TGTGCCAGCAGTTTTTGGGAGATAGCTTTCTTT
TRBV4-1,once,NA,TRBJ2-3,CASSHDLQTDTQYF,TGCGCCAGCAGCCATGACCTTCAGACAGATACGCAGTATTTT
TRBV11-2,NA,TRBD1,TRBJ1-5,CASAGQGHQPQHF,TGTGCCAGCGCTGGACAGGGCCATCAGCCCCAGCATTTT
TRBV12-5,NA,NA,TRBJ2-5,CASGQPRPTAAETQYF,TGTGCTAGTGGTCAACCCCGGCCCACGGCTGCGGAGACCCAGTACTTC
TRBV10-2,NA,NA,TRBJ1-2,CASSESQGNYGYTF,TGCGCCAGCAGTGAGTCACAGGGCAACTATGGCTACACCTTC
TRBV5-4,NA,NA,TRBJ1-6,CASSLVGAGDSPLHF,TGTGCCAGCAGCTTGGTGGGCGCGGGGGATTCACCCCTCCACTTT
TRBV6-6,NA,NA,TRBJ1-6,CASSYGGTNSPLHF,TGTGCCAGCAGTTACGGAGGGACAAATTCACCCCTCCACTTT
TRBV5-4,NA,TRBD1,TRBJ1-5,CASSQDPQTGGSNQPQHF,TGCGCCAGCAGCCAAGATCCCCAGACAGGGGGCAGCAATCAGCCCCAGCATTTT
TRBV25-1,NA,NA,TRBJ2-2,CASSGGLRDRGELFF,TGTGCCAGCAGTGGGGGCCTAAGGGATCGCGGGGAGCTGTTTTTT
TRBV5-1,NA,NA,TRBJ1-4,CASSLGIPNEKLFF,TGCGCCAGCAGCCTTGGTATCCCAAATGAAAAACTGTTTTTT
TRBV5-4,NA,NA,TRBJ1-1,CASSQAWDTEAFF,TGTGCCAGCAGCCAAGCCTGGGACACTGAAGCTTTCTTT
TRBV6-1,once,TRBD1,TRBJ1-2,CASSMDRIYGYTF,TGTGCCAGCAGTATGGACAGGATCTATGGCTACACCTTC
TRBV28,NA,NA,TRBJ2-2,CASSRTTGSWDTGELFF,TGTGCCAGCAGTCGGACTACAGGGTCGTGGGACACCGGGGAGCTGTTTTTT
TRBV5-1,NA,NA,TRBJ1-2,CASSLDRDYGYTF,TGCGCCAGCAGCTTGGACCGGGACTATGGCTACACCTTC
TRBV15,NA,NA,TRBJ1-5,CATSMGGAYQPQHF,TGTGCCACCTCAATGGGGGGCGCCTACCAGCCCCAGCATTTT
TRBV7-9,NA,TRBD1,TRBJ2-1,CASSPIGGQGYAEQFF,TGTGCCAGCAGCCCAATCGGGGGACAGGGTTACGCTGAGCAGTTCTTC
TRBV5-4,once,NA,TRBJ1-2,CASSQGGFYGYTF,TGTGCCAGCAGCCAAGGAGGGTTCTATGGCTACACCTTC
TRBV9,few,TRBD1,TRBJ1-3,CASSVGLGQTGNTIYF,TGTGCCAGCAGCGTAGGTTTGGGACAGACTGGAAACACCATATATTTT
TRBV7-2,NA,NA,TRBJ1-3,CASSFYLPSSGNTIYF,TGTGCCAGCAGCTTTTATTTGCCGAGCTCTGGAAACACCATATATTTT
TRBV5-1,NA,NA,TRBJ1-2,CASSLESGANYGYTF,TGCGCCAGCAGCTTGGAATCGGGAGCTAACTATGGCTACACCTTC
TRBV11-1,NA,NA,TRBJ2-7,CASMEGPYEQYF,TGTGCCAGCATGGAGGGACCCTACGAGCAGTACTTC
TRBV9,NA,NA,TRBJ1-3,CASSVGGGPSSGNTIYF,TGTGCCAGCAGCGTAGGAGGTGGGCCAAGCTCTGGAAACACCATATATTTT
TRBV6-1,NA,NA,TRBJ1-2,CASSERGFWDYGYTF,TGTGCCAGCAGTGAAAGGGGGTTCTGGGACTATGGCTACACCTTC
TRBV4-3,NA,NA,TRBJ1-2,CASSQDRAALGYTF,TGCGCCAGCAGCCAAGATCGGGCCGCGCTCGGCTACACCTTC
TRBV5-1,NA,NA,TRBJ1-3,CASSLVPFSGNTIYF,TGCGCCAGCAGCTTGGTCCCATTCTCTGGAAACACCATATATTTT
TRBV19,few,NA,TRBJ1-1,CASSMVGVGTEAFF,TGTGCCAGTAGTATGGTAGGGGTGGGTACTGAAGCTTTCTTT
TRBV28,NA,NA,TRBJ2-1,CASSTPGAYNEQFF,TGTGCCAGCAGTACCCCGGGTGCCTACAATGAGCAGTTCTTC
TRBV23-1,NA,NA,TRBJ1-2,CASSQGHGAYGYTF,TGCGCCAGCAGTCAGGGACACGGCGCATATGGCTACACCTTC
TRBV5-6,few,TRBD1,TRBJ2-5,CASSAGQAGTQYF,TGTGCCAGCAGCGCGGGACAGGCCGGGACCCAGTACTTC
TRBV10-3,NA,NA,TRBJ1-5,CALREGVGNQPQHF,TGTGCCTTAAGGGAGGGCGTGGGCAATCAGCCCCAGCATTTT